The 26 T cell receptor beta chains reported below all come from one sample, sequenced in a study of brain T cells in children with intractable seizures. As to time point: blood from clinic visit 5 months post-surgery; TSC patient then seizure free. Assay used: immunoSEQ multiplex PCR; TCRdb lists only in-frame clones, some missing. The sample contains about 340,000 clones, over 90% of which appear only once. The sequencing here drew on peripheral blood, taken more than 4 months after surgery. The receptors here all came from a boy less than two years old with tuberous sclerosis and intractable seizures.

This chain connects TRBV2 to TRBJ1-2; no clear D gene. The CDR3 is 14 residues long. Germline V gene sequence: CDR1 SNHLY, CDR2 FYNNEI. V was shortened by 4 bases and J by 8 bases, with 17 bases between the two germline ends. The chain's CDR3 is CASSVSLRVQGYTF. DNA of the CDR3: TGTGCCAGCAGTGTGTCACTGAGGGTGCAAGGCTACACCTTC.

This clone appeared a single time. The rearrangement joins TRBV10-3 to TRBJ2-7; D is perhaps TRBD2 (5 bases). V was trimmed by 4 bases and J by 0 bases, leaving 10 bases between them. The CDR3 contains 14 residues. Per the germline V gene, CDR1 is ENHRY and CDR2 is SYGVKD. The CDR3 nucleotides are TGTGCCATCAGTGGTGGGAGCGACTCCTACGAGCAGTACTTC. Amino acids: CAISGGSDSYEQYF.

The V gene is TRBV6-6, the J gene TRBJ1-1; D might be TRBD1 (5 bases). The germline CDR1 and CDR2 sequences are MNHNY and SVGAGI (reference sequence). The V gene lost 7 bases and the J gene lost 4 bases, with 16 bases spanning the gap. This CDR3 contains 14 residues. The CDR3 region is CASKPTGRVTEAFF. As DNA, the CDR3 is TGTGCCAGCAAACCCACGGGGCGTGTCACTGAAGCTTTCTTT.

The chain has TRBV10-2 and TRBJ2-3; maybe TRBD1 (6 bases). CDR3 size: 13 residues. V was shortened by 2 bases and J by 4 bases, with 7 bases between the two germline ends. The germline CDR1 and CDR2 sequences are WSHSY and SAAADI. CDR3 DNA: TGCGCCAGCAGTGAGCAGGGGCCAGATACGCAGTATTTT. Protein product: CASSEQGPDTQYF.

The rearrangement uses TRBV14 and TRBJ2-7; TRBD1 matches at 8 bases. J gave up 0 bases and V 1 base, and 5 bases lay outside the gene matches. Germline lookup yields CDR1 SGHDN and CDR2 FVKESK. The CDR3 runs 16 residues. The CDR3 nucleotides read TGTGCCAGCAGCCAAGGCTGGGACAGGCCCTCCTACGAGCAGTACTTC. Translated: CASSQGWDRPSYEQYF.

The chain carries TRBV27 and TRBJ1-1; 7 positions match TRBD1. CDR1 is MNHEY, CDR2 SMNVEV, per germline (reference sequence). The V gene end was trimmed by 1 base and the J gene end by 4 bases; junction bases not matched to a gene: 9. CDR3 length: 16 residues. The DNA for the CDR3 is TGTGCCAGCAGTTTATGGGGTAAGGGGGCGAGCACTGAAGCTTTCTTT. Its translation: CASSLWGKGASTEAFF.

The chain carries TRBV24-1 and TRBJ1-5; possibly TRBD1 for D (5 bases). CDR1 KGHDR and CDR2 SFDVKD come from the germline V gene. The CDR3 is made up of 17 amino acids. V lost 5 bases and J lost 9, with 25 bases in between. CDR3 DNA sequence: TGTGCCACCAGTGTTGGGGGAGGGCGACGGGATGGTGGGCCCCAGCATTTT. Its translation is CATSVGGGRRDGGPQHF.

The DNA for the CDR3 is TGTGCCAGCCGACCGGGGGTTTCTGGTGGCTACACCTTC. Protein sequence: CASRPGVSGGYTF. V and J are TRBV12-3 or TRBV12-4 and TRBJ1-2, with D perhaps matching TRBD1 (5 bases). This CDR3 comprises 13 residues. Trimming took 8 bases from V and 7 from J, leaving 17 bases between them.

The V and J genes are TRBV11-2 and TRBJ2-3; 7 bases match TRBD1. Germline loops: CDR1 SGHAT, CDR2 FQNNGV. The CDR3 has 14 residues. The V segment lost 3 bases and the J segment 4 bases; nucleotides outside the gene matches: 4. DNA for the CDR3: TGTGCCAGCAGCTTGGGAAGGGGGCCAGATACGCAGTATTTT. This gives the protein CASSLGRGPDTQYF.

The V call is TRBV5-1, the J call TRBJ2-5; TRBD2 aligns across 7 bases. Germline CDR1 is SGHRS and CDR2 is YFSETQ. The CDR3 sequence is 14 residues long. Trimming at V came to 0 bases and at J to 5 bases, leaving 4 bases not matched to a gene. The chain's CDR3 is CASSLGTSVETQYF. The DNA for the CDR3 is TGCGCCAGCAGCTTGGGGACTAGTGTCGAGACCCAGTACTTC.

This rearrangement joins TRBV19 to TRBJ1-5; 7 positions agree with TRBD1. The V gene end was trimmed by 6 bases and the J gene end by 6 bases; junction bases not matched to a gene: 8. The CDR3 spans 14 residues. Germline V lookup: CDR1 LNHDA, CDR2 SQIVND (reference sequence). DNA for the CDR3: TGTGCCAGTAGCCCACAGGGGAGTGTTCAGCCCCAGCATTTT. Its protein is CASSPQGSVQPQHF.

In this sample, this clone turned up once. The chain couples TRBV11-1 to TRBJ2-3, with D possibly called TRBD1 or TRBD2 (5 bases each). The CDR3 is made up of 15 amino acids. V was shortened by 4 bases and J by 2 bases, with 13 bases between the two germline ends. Germline CDR1 and CDR2: SGHAT and FQDESV (reference sequence). The DNA for the CDR3 is TGTGCCAGCAGCTCAACTGGGACCTTCACAGATACGCAGTATTTT. Protein: CASSSTGTFTDTQYF.

Concerning this clone: Here the CDR3 omits its conserved ending phenylalanine or tryptophan, so a read error is the likely source. The DNA is omitted, as the CDR3 cannot be located on it reliably, and the CDR3 follows TCRdb's listing. J is TRBJ2-3 and V is TRBV14. Germline V CDR1 and CDR2: SGHDN, FVKESK. Termini included, the CDR3 measures 8 amino acids. This CDR3 is CASRPDQV.

The chain combines TRBV2 with TRBJ2-3, with 13 positions matching TRBD2. This CDR3 has 16 residues. V gave up 1 base and J gave up 3 bases; unmatched junction bases: 1. Per the germline V gene, CDR1 is SNHLY and CDR2 is FYNNEI. CDR3 nucleotide sequence: TGTGCCAGCAGTGAAGAGGGACTAGCGGGGACAGATACGCAGTATTTT. It specifies CASSEEGLAGTDTQYF. Together with reference TRBV2 and TRBJ2-3, the CDR3 gives the full variable domain: EPEVTQTPSHQVTQMGQEVILRCVPISNHLYFYWYRQILGQKVEFLVSFYNNEISEKSEIFDDQFSVERPDGSNFTLKIRSTKLEDSAMYFCASSEEGLAGTDTQYFGPGTRLTVL.

The chain joins TRBV28 to TRBJ2-3; perhaps TRBD2 as D (6 bases). CDR3 length equals 12 residues. V lost 8 bases to trimming and J lost 2 bases, with 8 bases between them. Germline values: CDR1 MDHEN, CDR2 SYDVKM. The CDR3 coding sequence is TGTGCCAGCGGGGGGTTCACAGATACGCAGTATTTT. It codes for CASGGFTDTQYF.

V gene TRBV28 combines with J gene TRBJ2-2; 10 bases line up with TRBD2. This CDR3 has 14 residues. The V gene's germline CDR1 is MDHEN and CDR2 SYDVKM. J gave up 15 bases and V 5 bases, and 12 bases lay outside the gene matches. The CDR3 loop reads CASSARLAGSLMFF. In DNA, the CDR3 is TGTGCCAGCAGTGCCAGACTAGCGGGCAGCTTGATGTTTTTT.

J is TRBJ1-1 and V is TRBV7-2; D may be TRBD1 (6 bases). Germline V CDR1 and CDR2: SGHTA, FQGNSA. CDR3 size: 15 residues. With 1 base removed from V and 5 bases from J, the gap between germline ends came to 14 bases. The CDR3 spells CASSLVTGGRTEAFF. CDR3 bases: TGTGCCAGCAGCTTAGTTACCGGGGGGCGAACTGAAGCTTTCTTT. Full variable domain (remainder filled in from reference TRBV7-2 and TRBJ1-1): GAGVSQSPSNKVTEKGKDVELRCDPISGHTALYWYRQSLGQGLEFLIYFQGNSAPDKSGLPSDRFSAERTGGSVSTLTIQRTQQEDSAVYLCASSLVTGGRTEAFFGQGTRLTVV.

The chain joins TRBV5-8 to TRBJ2-7, with D perhaps TRBD2 (6 bases). Germline CDR1 SGHTS, CDR2 YDEGEE. V shed 2 bases and J shed 4 bases, with 10 bases lying between them. This CDR3 region has 13 residues. CDR3 sequence: CASSFRDSYEQYF. DNA of the CDR3: TGTGCCAGCAGCTTTCGGGACTCTTACGAGCAGTACTTC.

The chain is built from TRBV6-1 and TRBJ2-3, with 8 nucleotides matching TRBD1. The CDR3 length is 18 residues. The V gene's germline CDR1 is MNHNS and CDR2 SASEGT. V trimming: 0 bases; J trimming: 6 bases; junction bases outside the gene matches: 14. The CDR3 here is CASSEAYRGNSNIDTQYF. The CDR3 nucleotides are TGTGCCAGCAGTGAAGCCTACAGGGGGAATTCGAATATCGATACGCAGTATTTT.

CDR3 sequence (DNA): TGTGCCAGCAGTGCACAGGGAATATACGAGCAGTACTTC. Its translation is CASSAQGIYEQYF. This chain links TRBV2 with TRBJ2-7, with D tentatively TRBD1 (6 bases). Germline V gives CDR1 SNHLY, CDR2 FYNNEI. The CDR3 has 13 residues. V lost 4 bases and J 4 bases, leaving 11 bases between the germline ends.

The rearrangement joins TRBV15 to TRBJ1-2; D call uncertain. The CDR3 covers 15 residues. Germline values: CDR1 LNHNV, CDR2 YYDKDF (reference sequence). Trimming took off 0 bases at V and 8 bases at J, with 16 bases between the two ends. The CDR3 here is CATSRESFASSGYTF. As DNA, the CDR3 is TGTGCCACCAGCAGAGAGAGCTTTGCTTCGTCGGGCTACACCTTC.

This rearrangement joins TRBV18 to TRBJ1-2; D gene uncertain. V lost 3 bases and J 4 bases, leaving 12 bases between the germline ends. The CDR3 runs to 14 residues. Germline assignment: CDR1 KGHSH and CDR2 LQKENI. CDR3: CASSPTDLVYGYTF. The CDR3 region has the DNA TGTGCCAGCTCACCTACGGACCTCGTCTATGGCTACACCTTC.

The V gene is TRBV4-1, the J gene TRBJ1-5, with D tentatively TRBD1 (5 bases). The CDR3 has 14 residues. Germline values: CDR1 MGHRA, CDR2 YSYEKL. V lost 1 base and J 6 bases, leaving 10 bases between the germline ends. CDR3 in DNA: TGCGCCAGCAGCCAAGTCAGTGGGGGTCAGCCCCAGCATTTT. It translates to CASSQVSGGQPQHF.

The chain carries TRBV18 and TRBJ2-7, with 7 nucleotides matching TRBD1. The CDR3 length is 12 residues. Germline V gene data show CDR1 as KGHSH and CDR2 as LQKENI. V was clipped by 3 bases and J by 5 bases; unmatched bases: 1. In nucleotides, the CDR3 is TGTGCCAGCTCACCGGACAGGAACGAGCAGTACTTC. It yields the protein CASSPDRNEQYF. Filled out from reference TRBV18 and TRBJ2-7, the complete variable domain reads NAGVMQNPRHLVRRRGQEARLRCSPMKGHSHVYWYRQLPEEGLKFMVYLQKENIIDESGMPKERFSAEFPKEGPSILRIQQVVRGDSAAYFCASSPDRNEQYFGPGTRLTVT.

The chain carries TRBV2 and TRBJ1-1, with 11 bases lining up with TRBD1. J was trimmed by 6 bases and V by 6 bases; bases with no gene match: 6. The CDR3 has 14 amino acids. Per the germline V gene, CDR1 is SNHLY and CDR2 is FYNNEI. CDR3 DNA sequence: TGTGCCAGCAGCGGGACAGGGGGAGGGCCTGAAGCTTTCTTT. Encoded protein: CASSGTGGGPEAFF. Filled out from reference TRBV2 and TRBJ1-1, the complete variable domain reads EPEVTQTPSHQVTQMGQEVILRCVPISNHLYFYWYRQILGQKVEFLVSFYNNEISEKSEIFDDQFSVERPDGSNFTLKIRSTKLEDSAMYFCASSGTGGGPEAFFGQGTRLTVV.

This chain links TRBV28 with TRBJ1-2; 8 bases map to TRBD1. There are 13 residues in the CDR3. V was pared by 10 bases and J by 2 bases, with 6 bases of the junction left unmatched. Germline V gene data show CDR1 as MDHEN and CDR2 as SYDVKM. The CDR3 coding sequence is TGTGCCACCACAGGGGGATCAAACTATGGCTACACCTTC. As protein: CATTGGSNYGYTF.